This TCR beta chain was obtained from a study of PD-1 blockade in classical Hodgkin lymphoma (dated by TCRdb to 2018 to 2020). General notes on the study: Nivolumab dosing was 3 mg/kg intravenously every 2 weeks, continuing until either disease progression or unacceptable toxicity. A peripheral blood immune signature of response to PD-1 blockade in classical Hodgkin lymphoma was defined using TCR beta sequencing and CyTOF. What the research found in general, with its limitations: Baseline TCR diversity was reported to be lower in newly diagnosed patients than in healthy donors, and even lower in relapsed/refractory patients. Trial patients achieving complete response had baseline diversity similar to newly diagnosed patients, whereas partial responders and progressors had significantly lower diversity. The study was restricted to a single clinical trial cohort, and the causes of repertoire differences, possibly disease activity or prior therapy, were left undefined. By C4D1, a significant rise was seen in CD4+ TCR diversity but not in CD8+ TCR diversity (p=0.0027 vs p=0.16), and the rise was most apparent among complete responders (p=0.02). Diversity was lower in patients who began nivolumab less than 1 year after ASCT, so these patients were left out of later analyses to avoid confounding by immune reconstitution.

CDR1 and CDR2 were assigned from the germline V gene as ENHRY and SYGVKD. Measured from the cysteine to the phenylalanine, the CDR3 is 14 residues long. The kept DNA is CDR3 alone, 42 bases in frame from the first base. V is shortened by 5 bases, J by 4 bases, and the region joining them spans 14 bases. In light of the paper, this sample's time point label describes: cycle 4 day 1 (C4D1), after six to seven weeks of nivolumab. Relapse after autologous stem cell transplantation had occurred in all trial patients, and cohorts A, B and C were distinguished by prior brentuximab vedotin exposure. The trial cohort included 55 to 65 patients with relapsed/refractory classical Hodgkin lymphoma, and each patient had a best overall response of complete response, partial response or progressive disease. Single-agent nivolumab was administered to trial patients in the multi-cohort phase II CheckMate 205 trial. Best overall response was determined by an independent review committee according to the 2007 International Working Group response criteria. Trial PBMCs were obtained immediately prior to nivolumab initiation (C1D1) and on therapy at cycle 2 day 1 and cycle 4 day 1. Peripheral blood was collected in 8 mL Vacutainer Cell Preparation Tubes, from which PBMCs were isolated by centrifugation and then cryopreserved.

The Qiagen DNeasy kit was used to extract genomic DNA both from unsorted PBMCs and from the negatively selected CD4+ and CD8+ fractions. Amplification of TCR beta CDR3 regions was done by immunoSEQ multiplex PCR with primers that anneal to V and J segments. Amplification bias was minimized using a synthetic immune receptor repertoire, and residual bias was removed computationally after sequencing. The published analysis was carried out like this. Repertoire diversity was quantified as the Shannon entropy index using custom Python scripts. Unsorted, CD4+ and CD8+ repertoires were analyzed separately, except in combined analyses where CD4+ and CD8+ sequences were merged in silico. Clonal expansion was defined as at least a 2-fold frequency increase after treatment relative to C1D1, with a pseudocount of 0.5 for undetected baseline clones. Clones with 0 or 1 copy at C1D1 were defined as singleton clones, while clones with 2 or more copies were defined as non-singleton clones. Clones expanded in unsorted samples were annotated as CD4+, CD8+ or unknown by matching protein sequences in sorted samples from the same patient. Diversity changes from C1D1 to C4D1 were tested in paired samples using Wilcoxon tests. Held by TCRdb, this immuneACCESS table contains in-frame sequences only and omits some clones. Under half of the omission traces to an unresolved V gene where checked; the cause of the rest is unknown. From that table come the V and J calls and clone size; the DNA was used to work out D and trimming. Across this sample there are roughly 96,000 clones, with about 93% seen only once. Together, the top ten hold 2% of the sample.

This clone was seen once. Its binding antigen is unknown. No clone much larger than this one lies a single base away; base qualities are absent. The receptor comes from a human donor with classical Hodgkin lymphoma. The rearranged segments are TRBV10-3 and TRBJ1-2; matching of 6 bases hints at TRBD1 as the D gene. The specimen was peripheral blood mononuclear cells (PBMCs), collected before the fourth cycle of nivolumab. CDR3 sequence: CAISLSRDTYGYTF. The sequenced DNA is TGTGCCATCAGTCTGTCCCGGGACACCTATGGCTACACCTTC.